This is a list of T cell receptor beta chains from one sample in a study of cytomegalovirus exposure and HLA in healthy donors. This table comes from immunoSEQ multiplex PCR, and its TCRdb copy is limited to in-frame clones, with some not included. The table records some 160,000 clones, over 80% of them present only once. The sample comprised PBMCs. The receptors derive from a male donor in good health and CMV-seronegative. CDR3s include the opening cysteine and the closing phenylalanine or tryptophan. A D gene is named only where the DNA matches it firmly. The size of a clone is reported for some rows only, either as once, few or many, or as a class for expanded clones.

V gene	J gene	D gene	clone size	CDR3 DNA	CDR3 protein
TRBV5-6	TRBJ1-2	-	-	TGTGCCAGCAGCTTTTTTGGGGGGGCAGGAGATCCGATTAACTATGGCTACACCTTC	CASSFFGGAGDPINYGYTF
TRBV5-1	TRBJ2-7	-	-	TGCGCCAGCAGCAAGGACAGAGACTACGAGCAGTACTTC	CASSKDRDYEQYF
TRBV5-6	TRBJ1-6	-	-	TGTGCCAGCAGCTTCGGACAGTTTAATTCACCCCTCCACTTT	CASSFGQFNSPLHF
TRBV5-1	TRBJ1-1	-	-	TGCGCCAGCAGCTTGGATGTCCTTCACACTGAAGCTTTCTTT	CASSLDVLHTEAFF
TRBV19	TRBJ2-4	-	-	TGTGCCAGTACCTCGGCCGGGGTAGCCAAAAACATTCAGTACTTC	CASTSAGVAKNIQYF
TRBV10-3	TRBJ2-7	TRBD2	-	TGTGCCACCAGGGGACTAGCGGGGTCCTACGAGCAGTACTTC	CATRGLAGSYEQYF
TRBV5-4	TRBJ1-2	-	-	TGTGCCAGCAGCTTCCGGACAGCAGACTATGGCTACACCTTC	CASSFRTADYGYTF
TRBV6-5	TRBJ2-5	TRBD1	-	TGTGCCAGCAGCCGAGACGACAGGGCAAAGCAGTACTTC	CASSRDDRAKQYF
TRBV29-1	TRBJ2-5	-	few	TGCAGCGTTGAACAGGCAAGGACCCAGTACTTC	CSVEQARTQYF
TRBV30	TRBJ2-7	-	once	TGTGCCTGGAGTGCCGGACTGAGCTACGAGCAGTACTTC	CAWSAGLSYEQYF
TRBV5-4	TRBJ2-7	-	few	TGTGCCAGCAGCTCGGACTCAACCTACGAGCAGTACTTC	CASSSDSTYEQYF
TRBV10-3	TRBJ1-2	TRBD1	-	TGTGCCATCAGCCAGTCAGGGACAGCTAACTATGGCTACACCTTC	CAISQSGTANYGYTF
TRBV19	TRBJ2-7	TRBD2	few	TGTGCCAGTAGACGACTAGCGGGGGACTACGAGCAGTACTTC	CASRRLAGDYEQYF
TRBV9	TRBJ1-3	-	-	TGTGCCAGCAGCGTTTCAGGCCAAAACGGGGACACCATATATTTT	CASSVSGQNGDTIYF
TRBV5-4	TRBJ2-1	-	-	TGTGCCAGCAGCTTGGAGTTGCGGGTGTACAATGAGCAGTTCTTC	CASSLELRVYNEQFF
TRBV2	TRBJ1-4	-	once	TGTGCCAGCAGAGAGAGAGTAGCAACTAATGAAAAACTGTTTTTT	CASRERVATNEKLFF
TRBV18	TRBJ2-3	TRBD2	once	TGTGCCAGCTCAACAACTTCAGCGGGGGTTGGAGATACGCAGTATTTT	CASSTTSAGVGDTQYF
TRBV5-6	TRBJ1-1	-	few	TGTGCCAGCAGCTTGACGGCGGGCACTGAAGCTTTCTTT	CASSLTAGTEAFF
TRBV27	TRBJ2-7	TRBD1	-	TGTGCCAGCAGTCCCCACTGGGACAGGGCCCGCTACGAGCAGTACTTC	CASSPHWDRARYEQYF
TRBV21-1	TRBJ2-3	-	-	TGTGCCAGCAGCCTAGGTGGGGCACAGGGGGATGAGGATACGCAGTATTTT	CASSLGGAQGDEDTQYF
TRBV9	TRBJ1-4	-	-	TGTGCCAGCAGCGTACAGGGAGGTAATGAAAAACTGTTTTTT	CASSVQGGNEKLFF
TRBV5-1	TRBJ2-5	TRBD1	once	TGCGCCAGCAGCGTATCACAGGGGGCCGGGGAGACCCAGTACTTC	CASSVSQGAGETQYF
TRBV19	TRBJ2-5	TRBD2	-	TGTGCCAGTAAGAGTAGCGGGGCCCGGGGGGAGACCCAGTACTTC	CASKSSGARGETQYF
TRBV19	TRBJ2-3	TRBD1	-	TGTGCCAGTAGTATCGGACAGGGGGCCACAGATACGCAGTATTTT	CASSIGQGATDTQYF
TRBV7-9	TRBJ1-2	TRBD1	few	TGTGCCAGCAGCTCCCCTGGAGGGCAGGGGGCCCGCTTCTCCTATGGCTACACCTTC	CASSSPGGQGARFSYGYTF
TRBV7-2	TRBJ2-7	TRBD2	-	TGTGCCAGCAGCTTCCTTCTAACTAGCGGGGGGAATCATGACTACGAGCAGTACTTC	CASSFLLTSGGNHDYEQYF
TRBV4-1	TRBJ2-7	TRBD1	-	TGCGCCAGCAGACGAACTACAGGGGGACACGACGAGCAGTACTTC	CASRRTTGGHDEQYF
TRBV19	TRBJ1-6	TRBD1	few	TGTGCCAGTAGTACTAGGGACAGGAGCTCCTATAATTCACCCCTCCACTTT	CASSTRDRSSYNSPLHF
TRBV27	TRBJ2-1	TRBD2	few	TGTGCCAGCAGCACAGGACTAGCGGGGGGCCGTGACAATGAGCAGTTCTTC	CASSTGLAGGRDNEQFF
TRBV4-1	TRBJ1-2	-	-	TGCGCCAGCAGCCAAGATCCCGGGACACTCTATGGCTACACCTTC	CASSQDPGTLYGYTF
TRBV15	TRBJ2-2	-	-	TGTGCCACCAGCAGAGACAGGGGGAACACCGGGGAGCTGTTTTTT	CATSRDRGNTGELFF
TRBV21-1	TRBJ1-1	-	once	TGTGCCAGCCGAACATATAAGGGGGGGGAGCGGCCTGAAGCTTTCTTT	CASRTYKGGERPEAFF
TRBV5-5	TRBJ2-7	TRBD1	-	TGTGCCAGCAGCTATGGGACAGGGCCCCTCGAGCAGTACTTC	CASSYGTGPLEQYF
TRBV19	TRBJ2-2	-	-	TGTGCCAGTAGTATCCCGGGCAGGGCAAACACCGGGGAGCTGTTTTTT	CASSIPGRANTGELFF
TRBV10-2	TRBJ2-3	TRBD2	-	TGCGCCAGCAGTGAGTCCGAGCGGGGGACGCAGTATTTT	CASSESERGTQYF
TRBV30	TRBJ1-4	-	-	TGTGCCTGGAGGACGAGTCCGGGAGCTAATGAAAAACTGTTTTTT	CAWRTSPGANEKLFF
TRBV10-3	TRBJ2-7	-	-	TGTGCCATCAGTGGGACAGAGCTCTACGAGCAGTACTTC	CAISGTELYEQYF
TRBV18	TRBJ2-7	-	-	TGTGCCAGCTCACCCCAGGACAACTCCTACGAGCAGTACTTC	CASSPQDNSYEQYF
TRBV7-8	TRBJ1-2	-	-	TGTGCCAGCAGCCTGGAGGCTAACTATGGCTACACCTTC	CASSLEANYGYTF
TRBV2	TRBJ1-2	TRBD1	-	TGTGCCAGCAGTTCCGGGACAGGGGTCTATGGCTACACCTTC	CASSSGTGVYGYTF
TRBV5-1	TRBJ2-5	-	-	TGCGCCAGCAGCTTGCAGCCCAGGCATCTCCAAGAGACCCAGTACTTC	CASSLQPRHLQETQYF
TRBV7-9	TRBJ2-5	-	-	TGTGCCAGCAGCCACCCCGGACAGCTGGAGACCCAGTACTTC	CASSHPGQLETQYF
TRBV7-9	TRBJ2-2	-	-	TGTGCCAGCAGCCCGTACCGCGGATCGAACACCGGGGAGCTGTTTTTT	CASSPYRGSNTGELFF
TRBV7-2	TRBJ1-2	-	-	TGTGCCAGCAGCTCCCAAGTCCTGGGAGGAGGGAGGCTCTATGGCTACACCTTC	CASSSQVLGGGRLYGYTF
TRBV2	TRBJ2-5	TRBD2	-	TGTGCCAGCAGCCATGGTGCGGGGGGGCGGCTTCGCCAAGAGACCCAGTACTTC	CASSHGAGGRLRQETQYF
TRBV5-1	TRBJ2-7	TRBD1	-	TGCGCCAGCAGCTTGCGACAGGGTTACGAGCAGTACTTC	CASSLRQGYEQYF
TRBV6-6	TRBJ1-4	TRBD1	-	TGTGCCAGCAGGGGACAGGAAAAACTGTTTTTT	CASRGQEKLFF
TRBV5-1	TRBJ2-7	TRBD1	-	TGCGCCAGCAGCTTGAGGGACAGGGGTTTCGACGAGCAGTACTTC	CASSLRDRGFDEQYF
TRBV18	TRBJ1-2	-	-	TGTGCCAGCTCACCACTGGAAGGACGGTCTGCTTCGGGAGGTGGCTACACCTTC	CASSPLEGRSASGGGYTF